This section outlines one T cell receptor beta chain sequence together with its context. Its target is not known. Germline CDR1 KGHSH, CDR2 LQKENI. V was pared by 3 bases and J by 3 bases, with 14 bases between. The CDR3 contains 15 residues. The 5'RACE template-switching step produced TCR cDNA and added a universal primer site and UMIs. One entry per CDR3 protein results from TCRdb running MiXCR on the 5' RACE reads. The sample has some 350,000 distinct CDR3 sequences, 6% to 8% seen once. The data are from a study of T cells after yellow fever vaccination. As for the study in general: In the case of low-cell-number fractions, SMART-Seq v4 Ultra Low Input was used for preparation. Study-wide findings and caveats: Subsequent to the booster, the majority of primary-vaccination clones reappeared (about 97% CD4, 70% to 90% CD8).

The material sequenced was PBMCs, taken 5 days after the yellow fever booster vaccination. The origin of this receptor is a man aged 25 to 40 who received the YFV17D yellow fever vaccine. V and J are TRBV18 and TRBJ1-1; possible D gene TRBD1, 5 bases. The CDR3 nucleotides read TGTGCCAGCTCACCTCCCCTTGACAGTTACACTGAAGCTTTCTTT. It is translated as CASSPPLDSYTEAFF.